The 9 T cell receptor beta chains listed next were all sequenced from one sample in a study of T cells in Graves' hyperthyroidism and ophthalmopathy. What was amplified from RNA transcripts were TCR beta CDR3 regions. The HTBI primer set was used in a first-round RT-PCR of the TCR CDR3. TCRdb reprocessed the multiplex PCR reads via MiXCR and lists one record per CDR3 protein. The table records under 800,000 distinct CDR3 sequences, about 15% of them present only once. The sample comprised blood. The origin of the receptors is a woman between 18 and 30 years old with Graves' hyperthyroidism.

This clonotype was counted between two and nine times. J is TRBJ2-1 and V is TRBV5-6; D might be TRBD1 (5 bases). The CDR3 runs 15 residues. Trimming left V 2 bases short and J 4 bases short, with 13 bases between. Germline loops: CDR1 SGHDT, CDR2 YYEEEE. CDR3 amino acids: CASSLVTVDYNEQFF. CDR3 nucleotides: TGTGCCAGCAGCTTAGTGACAGTCGATTACAATGAGCAGTTCTTC.

V usage is TRBV6-2 or TRBV6-3 and J usage is TRBJ2-7; D is undetermined. Per the germline V gene, CDR1 is MNHEY and CDR2 is SVGEGT. The CDR3 runs to 14 residues. V lost 3 bases to trimming and J lost 3 bases, with 12 bases between them. Here the CDR3 reads CASSYRPAIYEQYF. The CDR3 DNA follows: TGTGCCAGCAGTTATCGGCCGGCAATCTACGAGCAGTACTTC.

In its sample, this clonotype was seen a few times. The chain couples TRBV11-2 to TRBJ2-1; 8 nucleotides match TRBD2. V trimming: 1 base; J trimming: 3 bases; junction bases outside the gene matches: 8. The germline CDR1 and CDR2 sequences are SGHAT and FQNNGV. The CDR3 totals 17 residues. CDR3 region: CASSLALGGRFYNEQFF. CDR3 sequence (DNA): TGTGCCAGCAGCTTAGCGCTCGGCGGGAGGTTCTACAATGAGCAGTTCTTC.

In this sample, this clonotype turned up many times. The chain links TRBV7-9 to TRBJ2-5, with 9 bases aligning to TRBD2. CDR1 SEHNR and CDR2 FQNEAQ come from the germline V gene (reference sequence). V trimming: 1 base; J trimming: 0 bases; junction bases outside the gene matches: 3. This CDR3 region has 16 residues. The CDR3, as DNA: TGTGCCAGCAGCTTAGACGGCGGGAGGGACCAAGAGACCCAGTACTTC. As protein: CASSLDGGRDQETQYF.

This clonotype has ten or more counts. The gene calls are TRBV3-1 and TRBJ1-2, with TRBD1 matching 9 bases. The CDR3 is 14 amino acids. Losses at the gene ends were 5 bases for V and 6 bases for J; bases not matched to a gene: 7. The germline V gene has CDR1 LGHDT and CDR2 YNNKEL (reference sequence). The CDR3 DNA reads TGTGCCAGCAGCAACACAGGGGGCATTAATGGCTACACCTTC. This gives the protein CASSNTGGINGYTF.

At least ten counts were recorded for this clonotype. The chain couples TRBV12-3 or TRBV12-4 to TRBJ1-1; no clear D. CDR3 length: 13 residues. Trimming left V 5 bases short and J 5 bases short, with 12 bases between. CDR3 in amino acids: CASSGWAITEAFF. As DNA, the CDR3 is TGTGCCAGCAGTGGGTGGGCGATTACTGAAGCTTTCTTT.

This clonotype appeared many times. The V gene is TRBV2, the J gene TRBJ2-3; possibly TRBD2 for D (5 bases). Germline values: CDR1 SNHLY, CDR2 FYNNEI. Between the trimmed V and J ends, which lost 4 bases and 2 bases, there was a span of 13 bases. The CDR3 loop spans 15 amino acids. CDR3 DNA sequence: TGTGCCAGCAGTGGAACCCTCGGGATCACAGATACGCAGTATTTT. Its translation is CASSGTLGITDTQYF.

This clonotype showed up many times. This chain uses TRBV5-1 with TRBJ1-1, with D possibly TRBD1 on 5 matching bases. CDR1 SGHRS and CDR2 YFSETQ come from the germline V gene. Trimming removed 3 bases from V and 1 base from J, with 25 bases in between. CDR3 length: 19 residues. CDR3 sequence reads: CASSWGSGPAGGTNTEAFF. In DNA, the CDR3 is TGCGCCAGCAGCTGGGGGTCGGGGCCAGCGGGGGGGACGAACACTGAAGCTTTCTTT.

This clonotype appeared many times. The rearrangement uses TRBV2 and TRBJ1-5; no reliable D call. Per the germline V gene, CDR1 is SNHLY and CDR2 is FYNNEI. The germline V and J ends were trimmed by 3 bases and 2 bases, with 5 bases remaining between them. The length of the CDR3 is 13 residues. The CDR3: CASSEDGNQPQHF. CDR3 coding DNA: TGTGCCAGCAGTGAGGATGGCAATCAGCCCCAGCATTTT.